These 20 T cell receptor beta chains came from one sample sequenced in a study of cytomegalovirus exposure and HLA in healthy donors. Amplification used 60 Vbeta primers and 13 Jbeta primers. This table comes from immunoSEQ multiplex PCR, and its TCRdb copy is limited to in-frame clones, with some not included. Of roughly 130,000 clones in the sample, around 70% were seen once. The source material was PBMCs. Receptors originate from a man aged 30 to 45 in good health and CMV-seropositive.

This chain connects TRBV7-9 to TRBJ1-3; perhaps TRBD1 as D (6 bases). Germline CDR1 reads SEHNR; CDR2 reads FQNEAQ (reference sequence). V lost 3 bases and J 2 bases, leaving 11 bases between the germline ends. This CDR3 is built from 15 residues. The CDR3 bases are TGTGCCAGCAGCTTGAGGGGGTCAGCTGGAAACACCATATATTTT. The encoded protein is CASSLRGSAGNTIYF.

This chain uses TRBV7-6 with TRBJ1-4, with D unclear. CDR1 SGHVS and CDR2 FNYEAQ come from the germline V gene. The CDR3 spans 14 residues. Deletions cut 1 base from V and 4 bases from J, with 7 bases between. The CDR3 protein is CASSLGQNNEKLFF. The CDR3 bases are TGTGCCAGCAGCTTAGGACAAAATAATGAAAAACTGTTTTTT.

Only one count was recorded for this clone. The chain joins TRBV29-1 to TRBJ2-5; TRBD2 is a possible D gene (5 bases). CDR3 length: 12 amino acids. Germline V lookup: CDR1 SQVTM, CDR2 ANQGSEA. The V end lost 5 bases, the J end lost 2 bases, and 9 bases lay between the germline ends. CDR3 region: CSVQRTQETQYF. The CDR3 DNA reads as TGCAGCGTTCAGCGGACTCAAGAGACCCAGTACTTC.

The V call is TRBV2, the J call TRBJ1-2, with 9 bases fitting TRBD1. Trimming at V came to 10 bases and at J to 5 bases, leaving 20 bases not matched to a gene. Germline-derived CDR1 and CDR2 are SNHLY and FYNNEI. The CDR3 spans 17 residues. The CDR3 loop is CAKQMGTGGAPVYGYTF. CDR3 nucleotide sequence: TGTGCCAAGCAAATGGGTACAGGGGGCGCCCCGGTATATGGCTACACCTTC.

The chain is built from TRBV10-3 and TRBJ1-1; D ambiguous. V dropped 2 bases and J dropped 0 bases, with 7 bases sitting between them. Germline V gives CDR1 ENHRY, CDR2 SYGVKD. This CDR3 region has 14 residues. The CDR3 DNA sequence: TGTGCCATCAGTGAGGACTTTATGAACACTGAAGCTTTCTTT. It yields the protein CAISEDFMNTEAFF.

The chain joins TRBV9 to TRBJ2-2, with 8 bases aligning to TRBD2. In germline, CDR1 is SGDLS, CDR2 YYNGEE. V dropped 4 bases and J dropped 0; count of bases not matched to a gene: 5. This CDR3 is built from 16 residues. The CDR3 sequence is CASSTTSGANTGELFF. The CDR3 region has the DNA TGTGCCAGCAGCACAACTAGCGGAGCGAACACCGGGGAGCTGTTTTTT.

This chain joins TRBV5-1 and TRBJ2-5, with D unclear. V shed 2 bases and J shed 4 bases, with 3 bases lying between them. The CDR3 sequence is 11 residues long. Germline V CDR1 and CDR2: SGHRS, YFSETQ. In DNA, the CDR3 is TGCGCCAGCAGCTTCAGAGAGACCCAGTACTTC. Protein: CASSFRETQYF.

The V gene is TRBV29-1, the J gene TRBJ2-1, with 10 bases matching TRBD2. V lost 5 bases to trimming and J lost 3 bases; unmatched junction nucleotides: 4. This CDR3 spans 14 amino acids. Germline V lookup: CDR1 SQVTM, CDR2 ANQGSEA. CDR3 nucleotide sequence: TGCAGCGTTTGGACTAGCGGAAACTACAATGAGCAGTTCTTC. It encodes CSVWTSGNYNEQFF.

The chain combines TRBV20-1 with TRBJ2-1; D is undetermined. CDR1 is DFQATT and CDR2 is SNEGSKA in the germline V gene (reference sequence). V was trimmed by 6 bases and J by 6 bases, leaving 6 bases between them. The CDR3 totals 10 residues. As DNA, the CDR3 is TGCAGTGCCCCTCTCAATGAGCAGTTCTTC. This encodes CSAPLNEQFF.

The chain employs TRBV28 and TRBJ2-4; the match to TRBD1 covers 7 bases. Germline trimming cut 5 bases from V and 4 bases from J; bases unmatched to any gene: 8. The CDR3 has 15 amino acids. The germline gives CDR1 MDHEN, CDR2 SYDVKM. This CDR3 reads CASSPTGTEKNIQYF. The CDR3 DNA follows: TGTGCCAGCAGTCCGACCGGGACAGAGAAAAACATTCAGTACTTC.

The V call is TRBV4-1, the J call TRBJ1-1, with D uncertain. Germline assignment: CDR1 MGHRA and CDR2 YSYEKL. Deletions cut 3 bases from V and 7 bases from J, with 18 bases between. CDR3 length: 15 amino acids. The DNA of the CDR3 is TGCGCCAGCAGCCAGGCGGACGTCGGAGGTGATGAAGCTTTCTTT. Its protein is CASSQADVGGDEAFF.

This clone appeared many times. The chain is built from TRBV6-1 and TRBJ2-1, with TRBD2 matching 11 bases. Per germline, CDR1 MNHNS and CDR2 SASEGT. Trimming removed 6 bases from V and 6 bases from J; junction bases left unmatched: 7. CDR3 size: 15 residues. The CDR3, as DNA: TGTGCCAGCAGCCCGTACACTAGCGGGAGCAATGAGCAGTTCTTC. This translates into CASSPYTSGSNEQFF.

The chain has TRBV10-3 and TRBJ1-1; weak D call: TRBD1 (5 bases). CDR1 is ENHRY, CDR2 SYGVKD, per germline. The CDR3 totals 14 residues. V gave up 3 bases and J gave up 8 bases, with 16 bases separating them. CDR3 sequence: CAISDQGLGSEAFF. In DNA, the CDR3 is TGTGCCATCAGTGATCAGGGACTGGGATCCGAAGCTTTCTTT.

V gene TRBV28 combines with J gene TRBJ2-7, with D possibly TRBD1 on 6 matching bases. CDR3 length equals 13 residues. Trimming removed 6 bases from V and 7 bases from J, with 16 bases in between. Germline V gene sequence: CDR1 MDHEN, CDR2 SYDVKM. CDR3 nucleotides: TGTGCCAGCAGAACGCTGGCAGGGGCGGAGCAGTACTTC. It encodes CASRTLAGAEQYF.

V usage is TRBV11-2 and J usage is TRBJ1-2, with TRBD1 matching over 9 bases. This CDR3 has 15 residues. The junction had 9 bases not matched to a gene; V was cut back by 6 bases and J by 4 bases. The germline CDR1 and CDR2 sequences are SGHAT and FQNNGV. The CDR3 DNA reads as TGTGCCAGCAGTTTAACCGGGACAGGGAGCTATGGCTACACCTTC. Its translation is CASSLTGTGSYGYTF.

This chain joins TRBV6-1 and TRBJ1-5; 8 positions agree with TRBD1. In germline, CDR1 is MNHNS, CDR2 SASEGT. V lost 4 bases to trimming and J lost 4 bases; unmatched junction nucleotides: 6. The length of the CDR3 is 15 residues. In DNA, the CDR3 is TGTGCCAGCAGTGTTGTCAGACAGGGGAATCAGCCCCAGCATTTT. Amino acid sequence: CASSVVRQGNQPQHF.

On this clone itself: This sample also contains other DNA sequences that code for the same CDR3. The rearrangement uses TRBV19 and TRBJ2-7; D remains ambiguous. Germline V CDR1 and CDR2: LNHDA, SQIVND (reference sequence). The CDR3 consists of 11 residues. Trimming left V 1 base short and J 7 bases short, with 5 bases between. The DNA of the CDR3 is TGTGCCAGTAGTATAGGAGGTGAGCAGTACTTC. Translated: CASSIGGEQYF.

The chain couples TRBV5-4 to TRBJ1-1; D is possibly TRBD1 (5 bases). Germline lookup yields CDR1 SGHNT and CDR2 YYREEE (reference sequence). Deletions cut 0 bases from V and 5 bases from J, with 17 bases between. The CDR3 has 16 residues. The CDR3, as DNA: TGTGCCAGCAGCTTGGGGGGCGGGGCGAGACAAACTGAAGCTTTCTTT. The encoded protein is CASSLGGGARQTEAFF.

CDR3 protein: CASSLSRLTGLSQETQYF. The DNA for the CDR3 is TGTGCCAGCAGTTTATCAAGGTTGACAGGGCTTTCCCAAGAGACCCAGTACTTC. The V and J genes are TRBV27 and TRBJ2-5, with 7 positions matching TRBD1. The germline V gene encodes CDR1 MNHEY and CDR2 SMNVEV (reference sequence). V was clipped by 0 bases and J by 1 base; unmatched bases: 11. The CDR3 is 18 residues long.

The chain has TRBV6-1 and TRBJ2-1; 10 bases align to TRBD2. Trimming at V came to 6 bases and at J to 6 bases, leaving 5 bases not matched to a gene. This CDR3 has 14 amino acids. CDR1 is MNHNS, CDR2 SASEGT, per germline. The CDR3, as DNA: TGTGCCAGCAGCGGACTAGCGGTCATCAATGAGCAGTTCTTC. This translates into CASSGLAVINEQFF.